This is a list of T cell receptor beta chains from one sample in a study of shared clonotypes between healthy human individuals. Assay used: immunoSEQ multiplex PCR; TCRdb lists only in-frame clones, some missing. The data contain 550,000 to 800,000 clones, 74% of them singletons. Sequencing input: memory CD4+ T cells sorted from blood. These receptors originate from a woman in her 30s in good health. The CDR3 runs from the conserved cysteine through the conserved F or W. D genes are given only for firm matches. The size field is filled for only some rows; it gives once, few, many or a size class.

j_gene: TRBJ1-2; v_gene: TRBV7-2; d_gene: .; abundance: .; CDR3nt: TGTGCCAGCAGCTCGAGAGTTGTCTACACCTTC; CDR3aa: CASSSRVVYTF
j_gene: TRBJ2-3; v_gene: TRBV4-2; d_gene: .; abundance: .; CDR3nt: TGTGCCAGCAGCCAAGAGCCGGGAGCGAGAGATACGCAGTATTTT; CDR3aa: CASSQEPGARDTQYF
j_gene: TRBJ1-2; v_gene: TRBV9; d_gene: TRBD1; abundance: .; CDR3nt: TGTGCCAGCACCCGGACAGGGGCCTTCAGTGGCTACACCTTC; CDR3aa: CASTRTGAFSGYTF
j_gene: TRBJ2-6; v_gene: TRBV7-2; d_gene: TRBD2; abundance: .; CDR3nt: TGTGCCAGCAGGATTAGCGGGTCCCCTGGGGCCAACGTCCTGACTTTC; CDR3aa: CASRISGSPGANVLTF
j_gene: TRBJ2-1; v_gene: TRBV7-3; d_gene: .; abundance: few; CDR3nt: TGTGCCAGCAGCCACAGGGAGACGTCCTACAATGAGCAGTTCTTC; CDR3aa: CASSHRETSYNEQFF
j_gene: TRBJ1-4; v_gene: TRBV29-1; d_gene: .; abundance: .; CDR3nt: TGCAGCGTTGTGTGGGGTTCGAGTGAAAAACTGTTTTTT; CDR3aa: CSVVWGSSEKLFF
j_gene: TRBJ2-3; v_gene: TRBV10-1; d_gene: TRBD1; abundance: many; CDR3nt: TGCGCCAGCAGTCCCGGGACAGGGGGCAGAGATACGCAGTATTTT; CDR3aa: CASSPGTGGRDTQYF
j_gene: TRBJ2-3; v_gene: TRBV6-5; d_gene: .; abundance: .; CDR3nt: TGTGCCAGCAGTTACAAGGGACCCGACACAGATACGCAGTATTTT; CDR3aa: CASSYKGPDTDTQYF
j_gene: TRBJ2-7; v_gene: TRBV27; d_gene: .; abundance: .; CDR3nt: TGTGCCAGCAGCTACACAGGGTTTTCCTACGAGCAGTACTTC; CDR3aa: CASSYTGFSYEQYF
j_gene: TRBJ1-2; v_gene: TRBV7-9; d_gene: .; abundance: .; CDR3nt: TGTGCCAGCAGCCCACTGAGGTTGGGCGGCTACACCTTC; CDR3aa: CASSPLRLGGYTF
j_gene: TRBJ1-1; v_gene: TRBV9; d_gene: TRBD1; abundance: few; CDR3nt: TGTGCCAGCAGCCCGACAGGGGAGGCGGCTGAAGCTTTCTTT; CDR3aa: CASSPTGEAAEAFF
j_gene: TRBJ1-6; v_gene: TRBV5-4; d_gene: .; abundance: .; CDR3nt: TGTGCCAGCAGCCCGCGCTCTGATTCACCCCTCCACTTT; CDR3aa: CASSPRSDSPLHF
j_gene: TRBJ2-7; v_gene: TRBV5-4; d_gene: TRBD2; abundance: .; CDR3nt: TGTGCCAGCAGCCCGCCTACCAGCGGGAGGGGCGAGCAGTACTTC; CDR3aa: CASSPPTSGRGEQYF
j_gene: TRBJ2-7; v_gene: TRBV7-9; d_gene: .; abundance: .; CDR3nt: TGTGCCAGCAGCTTAGGGTTAGCCCCCGACTACGAGCAGTACTTC; CDR3aa: CASSLGLAPDYEQYF
j_gene: TRBJ2-1; v_gene: TRBV11-3; d_gene: .; abundance: .; CDR3nt: TGTGCCAGCAGCTTGGCGGGCAACACCTACAATGAGCAGTTCTTC; CDR3aa: CASSLAGNTYNEQFF
j_gene: TRBJ2-7; v_gene: TRBV10-3; d_gene: TRBD1; abundance: .; CDR3nt: TGTGCCATCGGGACAGCCGACTCCTACGAGCAGTACTTC; CDR3aa: CAIGTADSYEQYF
j_gene: TRBJ2-4; v_gene: TRBV6-5; d_gene: .; abundance: .; CDR3nt: TGTGCCAGCAGTTACTTCTCAGGGATTGGCAAAAACATTCAGTACTTC; CDR3aa: CASSYFSGIGKNIQYF
j_gene: TRBJ2-7; v_gene: TRBV2; d_gene: .; abundance: few; CDR3nt: TGTGCCAGCAGTGAAGCGCGAAGGACAAACGAGCAGTACTTC; CDR3aa: CASSEARRTNEQYF
j_gene: TRBJ1-4; v_gene: TRBV5-1; d_gene: TRBD1; abundance: once; CDR3nt: TGCGCCAGCAGCTTGGCAGGGGGCTCAACTAATGAAAAACTGTTTTTT; CDR3aa: CASSLAGGSTNEKLFF
j_gene: TRBJ2-7; v_gene: TRBV5-1; d_gene: TRBD1; abundance: .; CDR3nt: TGCGCCAGCAGCTTGGCCGGGACAGGGATAACTGTGGAGCAGTACTTC; CDR3aa: CASSLAGTGITVEQYF
j_gene: TRBJ2-1; v_gene: TRBV2; d_gene: .; abundance: few; CDR3nt: TGTGCCATTCTAGGGGGGCTTTCCTTCAATGAGCAGTTCTTC; CDR3aa: CAILGGLSFNEQFF
j_gene: TRBJ1-2; v_gene: TRBV18; d_gene: .; abundance: .; CDR3nt: TGTGCCAGCTCGTCCACGGTCAACTATGGCTACACCTTC; CDR3aa: CASSSTVNYGYTF
j_gene: TRBJ2-2; v_gene: TRBV5-5; d_gene: .; abundance: once; CDR3nt: TGTGCCAGCAGCTTGTATGAGGAACTGAACACCGGGGAGCTGTTTTTT; CDR3aa: CASSLYEELNTGELFF
j_gene: TRBJ1-1; v_gene: TRBV6-5; d_gene: TRBD1; abundance: .; CDR3nt: TGTGCCAGCAGTTACTGGAGGACAGGGACGGGCACTGAAGCTTTCTTT; CDR3aa: CASSYWRTGTGTEAFF
j_gene: TRBJ1-1; v_gene: TRBV2; d_gene: .; abundance: .; CDR3nt: TGTGCCAGCAGTGAACGGGGGACAAACACTGAAGCTTTCTTT; CDR3aa: CASSERGTNTEAFF
j_gene: TRBJ2-7; v_gene: TRBV28; d_gene: .; abundance: .; CDR3nt: TGTGCCAGCAGTGGAGGAGGCTACGAGCAGTACTTC; CDR3aa: CASSGGGYEQYF
j_gene: TRBJ2-7; v_gene: TRBV4-1; d_gene: .; abundance: few; CDR3nt: TGCGCCAGCAGCCAAGCGGCTTCCCTCCTTTACGAGCAGTACTTC; CDR3aa: CASSQAASLLYEQYF
j_gene: TRBJ2-2; v_gene: TRBV6-1; d_gene: .; abundance: few; CDR3nt: TGTGCCAGCAGCCTCTGGGGCGGGGAGCTGTTTTTT; CDR3aa: CASSLWGGELFF
j_gene: TRBJ1-4; v_gene: TRBV7-8; d_gene: .; abundance: few; CDR3nt: TGTGCCAGCAGCTTAGGAGCCTTGGGGGAAAAACTGTTTTTT; CDR3aa: CASSLGALGEKLFF
j_gene: TRBJ2-6; v_gene: TRBV6-5; d_gene: .; abundance: .; CDR3nt: TGTGCCACCTACAGGGCTGGGGCCAACGTCCTGACTTTC; CDR3aa: CATYRAGANVLTF
j_gene: TRBJ2-3; v_gene: TRBV21-1; d_gene: .; abundance: .; CDR3nt: TGTGCCAGCAACCCGCCCCCCCGGCAAGGCGGGAGCGGGGGCCCAGATACGCAGTATTTT; CDR3aa: CASNPPPRQGGSGGPDTQYF
j_gene: TRBJ1-1; v_gene: TRBV5-1; d_gene: .; abundance: .; CDR3nt: TGCGCCAGCAGCTTGGGTCTTGTCACAGGGAGCACTGAAGCTTTCTTT; CDR3aa: CASSLGLVTGSTEAFF
j_gene: TRBJ2-7; v_gene: TRBV5-1; d_gene: .; abundance: .; CDR3nt: TGCGCCAGCAGCTTGGTTTCCGATGGCAGGGGTAGACACGAGCAGTACTTC; CDR3aa: CASSLVSDGRGRHEQYF
j_gene: TRBJ1-2; v_gene: TRBV28; d_gene: .; abundance: .; CDR3nt: TGTGCCACCGACAGGAACTATGGCTACACCTTC; CDR3aa: CATDRNYGYTF
j_gene: TRBJ2-7; v_gene: TRBV21-1; d_gene: .; abundance: .; CDR3nt: TGTGCCAGCAGCAAAGCCGGACAGGTTCGGTACGAGCAGTACTTC; CDR3aa: CASSKAGQVRYEQYF